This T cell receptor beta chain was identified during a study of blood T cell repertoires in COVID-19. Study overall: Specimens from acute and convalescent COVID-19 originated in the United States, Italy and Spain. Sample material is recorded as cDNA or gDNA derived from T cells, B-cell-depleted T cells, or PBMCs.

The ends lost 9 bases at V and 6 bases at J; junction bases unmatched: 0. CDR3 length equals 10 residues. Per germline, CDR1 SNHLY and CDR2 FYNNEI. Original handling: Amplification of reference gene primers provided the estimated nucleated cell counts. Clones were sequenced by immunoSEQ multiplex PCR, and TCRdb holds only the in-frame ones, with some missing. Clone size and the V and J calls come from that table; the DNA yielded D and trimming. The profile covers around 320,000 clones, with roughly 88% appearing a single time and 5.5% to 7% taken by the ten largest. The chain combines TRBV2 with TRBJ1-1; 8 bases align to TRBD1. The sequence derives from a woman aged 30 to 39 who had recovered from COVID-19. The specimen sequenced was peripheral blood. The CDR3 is CARGQAEAFF. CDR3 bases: TGTGCCAGGGGACAGGCTGAAGCTTTCTTT.